The source of this TCR beta chain is a study of cytomegalovirus exposure and HLA in healthy donors. Whole-study findings and limits: Within a later analysis, the majority of CMV-associated TCR beta chains appeared HLA-restricted. Researchers reportedly found TCR beta sequences accurately predicted most subjects' HLA-A and HLA-B alleles.

13 Jbeta primers and 60 Vbeta primers were used for the PCR. Data came from immunoSEQ multiplex PCR; TCRdb stores just in-frame clones and leaves some out. The top ten clones hold 0.58% of a sample with hundreds of thousands of clones, almost 85% of them seen once. As to this clone: The target antigen is unknown.

CDR1 is SGHTA and CDR2 is FQGTGA in the germline V gene. V was clipped by 1 base and J by 2 bases, with 18 bases between them. This CDR3 is built from 19 residues. When sampled, the donors appeared nominally healthy, though they likely had unrecorded immune exposures. Sequenced: PBMCs. The sequence was collected from a woman between 35 and 50 years old in good health and CMV-seronegative. V usage is TRBV7-3 and J usage is TRBJ2-6; a weak D match, TRBD1 (6 bases). CDR3 in amino acids: CASSLRGPGSITGANVLTF. For the CDR3, the DNA is TGTGCCAGCAGCTTAAGGGGGCCAGGGAGTATCACTGGGGCCAACGTCCTGACTTTC.